Each of the 28 T cell receptor beta chains below was sequenced from the same sample in a study of regulatory T cells in long-lasting Graves disease. In building TCR beta libraries, iRepertoire HTBI primers were used together with Arm-PCR of CDR3 regions. TCRdb analysed the multiplex PCR reads with MiXCR anew, one entry per CDR3 protein. The profile shows 350,000 to 450,000 distinct CDR3 sequences, about 12% of them singletons. Time point indicated: newly diagnosed GD, antithyroid drugs for less than 3 months. Scientists built the TCR library using RNA that was extracted from PBMCs. The sample was also linked to a second study, of T cells in Graves' hyperthyroidism and ophthalmopathy.

The source material was peripheral blood mononuclear cells (PBMCs), sampled at new diagnosis, from a patient treated with antithyroid drugs. The receptors here all came from a woman between 18 and 29 years old with Graves disease.

The rearrangement links TRBV19 to TRBJ1-5; D not certain. Trimming took 6 bases from V and 9 from J, leaving 12 bases between them. The CDR3 spans 12 residues. Germline V CDR1 and CDR2: LNHDA, SQIVND (reference sequence). The CDR3 region has the DNA TGTGCCAGTAGGGGCAGCGCAGGGCCCCAGCATTTT. Protein sequence: CASRGSAGPQHF.

This clonotype was seen repeatedly, ten times or more. One end of the junction is discordant with germline, which a read error may explain. CDR3 residues: CASSLRGSNHPQHF. For the CDR3, the DNA is TGTGCCAGCAGTTTGAGAGGGAGCAATCATCCCCAGCATTTT. The gene calls are TRBV27 and TRBJ1-5; D gene ambiguous. The CDR3 covers 14 residues. The germline CDR1 and CDR2 sequences are MNHEY and SMNVEV (reference sequence).

This clonotype appeared a few times. The chain joins TRBV4-1 to TRBJ2-2; tentative D call: TRBD1 (5 bases). This CDR3 comprises 16 residues. Deletions cut 3 bases from V and 3 bases from J, with 14 bases between. In germline, CDR1 is MGHRA, CDR2 YSYEKL. The CDR3 DNA sequence: TGCGCCAGCAGCCAGATTTCCAGGGTGGACACCGGGGAGCTGTTTTTT. Its translation: CASSQISRVDTGELFF.

This clonotype appeared a few times. V gene TRBV7-9 combines with J gene TRBJ1-1; D ambiguous. The germline V gene has CDR1 SEHNR and CDR2 FQNEAQ (reference sequence). This CDR3 spans 11 amino acids. V was pared by 5 bases and J by 6 bases, with 7 bases between. The CDR3 sequence is CASSPGAEAFF. CDR3 DNA sequence: TGTGCCAGCAGCCCCGGGGCTGAAGCTTTCTTT.

This clonotype was observed a few times. V usage is TRBV7-8 and J usage is TRBJ2-1; D is possibly TRBD1 or TRBD2 (5 bases each). CDR1 and CDR2 (germline): SGHVS, FQNEAQ. CDR3 length equals 15 residues. Trimming took off 5 bases at V and 1 base at J, with 12 bases between the two ends. The CDR3 DNA reads TGTGCCAGCAGCCCCCGGGACGGTTCCTACAATGAGCAGTTCTTC. This encodes CASSPRDGSYNEQFF.

This clonotype was seen ten or more times. This sequence joins TRBV20-1 and TRBJ2-5; D is uncertain. V gave up 4 bases and J gave up 6 bases, with 15 bases separating them. CDR3 length equals 13 residues. The germline CDR1 and CDR2 sequences are DFQATT and SNEGSKA (reference sequence). The CDR3 region is CSATQTRQQTQYF. The CDR3, as DNA: TGCAGTGCTACTCAGACTCGTCAGCAGACCCAGTACTTC.

This clonotype came up many times. The chain employs TRBV28 and TRBJ2-5; the D gene could be TRBD1 or TRBD2 (5 bases each). Germline V lookup: CDR1 MDHEN, CDR2 SYDVKM. CDR3 length: 14 amino acids. V lost 3 bases, J lost 5 bases, and 13 bases lay in between. The CDR3 DNA reads as TGTGCCAGCAGTTTCTACACAGGCGGGGAGACCCAGTACTTC. It is translated as CASSFYTGGETQYF.

Concerning this clonotype itself: This may be a read error: a much more frequent sequence differs by one nucleotide. The chain couples TRBV18 to TRBJ1-4, with 7 bases identical to TRBD1. Germline-derived CDR1 and CDR2 are KGHSH and LQKENI. This CDR3 contains 15 residues. CDR3 sequence (DNA): TGTGCCAGCTCACGATCACAGGGGACGATTGAAAGACTGTTTTTT. Translation gives CASSRSQGTIERLFF.

The table lists this clonotype with many counts. The chain employs TRBV7-2 and TRBJ1-5; 7 nucleotides agree with TRBD1. The germline gives CDR1 SGHTA, CDR2 FQGNSA. The CDR3 totals 17 residues. Trimming removed 1 base from V and 2 bases from J; junction bases left unmatched: 8. The DNA for the CDR3 is TGTGCCAGCAGCTTAGGGAGGAGACAGGGTCGCAATCAGCCCCAGCATTTT. Residues: CASSLGRRQGRNQPQHF.

This clonotype was found a few times. J is TRBJ2-3 and V is TRBV9; D remains unclear. CDR3 length equals 14 residues. Germline V lookup: CDR1 SGDLS, CDR2 YYNGEE. V was trimmed by 0 bases and J by 2 bases, leaving 7 bases between them. The CDR3 protein is CASSVGQVTDTQYF. The CDR3 region has the DNA TGTGCCAGCAGCGTAGGCCAGGTCACAGATACGCAGTATTTT.

This clonotype was seen many times. V usage is TRBV12-3 or TRBV12-4 and J usage is TRBJ1-4, with a possible D match to TRBD1 (6 bases). Trimming took off 8 bases at V and 5 bases at J, with 15 bases between the two ends. The CDR3 consists of 14 residues. The CDR3 nucleotides read TGTGCCAGCCGTCCTTGGACAGAAAATGAAAAACTGTTTTTT. Protein sequence: CASRPWTENEKLFF.

This clonotype was detected ten times or more. The chain joins TRBV5-6 to TRBJ1-4, with D possibly TRBD1 on 5 matching bases. Germline-derived CDR1 and CDR2 are SGHDT and YYEEEE. The V gene lost 5 bases and the J gene lost 3 bases, with 14 bases spanning the gap. This CDR3 is built from 15 residues. Written as DNA, the CDR3 is TGTGCCAGCAGTCGCTGGGGCACAGCTAATGAAAAACTGTTTTTT. Its translation: CASSRWGTANEKLFF.

This clonotype was counted only a few times. Given a far larger clone just one base away, this is likely a sequencing read error. The rearrangement joins TRBV11-2 to TRBJ2-1; D gene unclear. Looked up from germline, CDR1 is SGHAT and CDR2 is FQNNGV. The CDR3 covers 11 residues. This CDR3 reads CASSPSNEQLF. CDR3 sequence (DNA): TGTGCCAGCAGTCCCAGCAATGAGCAGCTCTTC.

This clonotype was seen a handful of times. The rearrangement links TRBV6-1 to TRBJ2-1; TRBD2 agrees at 10 bases. J lost 6 bases, V lost 6 bases, and 11 bases had no gene match. In germline, CDR1 is MNHNS, CDR2 SASEGT. The CDR3 is 16 residues long. The CDR3 here is CASRSPAGGPGNEQFF. The DNA of the CDR3 is TGTGCCAGCAGGTCCCCAGCGGGAGGGCCGGGCAATGAGCAGTTCTTC.

This clonotype was detected many times. This chain's CDR3 is CSARGRGLGAYNEQFF. The DNA for the CDR3 is TGCAGTGCTAGAGGGCGGGGACTAGGAGCCTACAATGAGCAGTTCTTC. This chain joins TRBV20-1 and TRBJ2-1, with 8 bases fitting TRBD2. V trimming: 1 base; J trimming: 2 bases; junction bases outside the gene matches: 7. This CDR3 is built from 16 residues. Germline CDR1 and CDR2: DFQATT and SNEGSKA (reference sequence).

The sample holds many counts of this clonotype. This chain joins TRBV2 and TRBJ1-2, with D maybe TRBD1 (6 bases). Looked up from germline, CDR1 is SNHLY and CDR2 is FYNNEI. Trimming took 5 bases from V and 5 from J, leaving 15 bases between them. CDR3 length equals 14 residues. CDR3: CASSPDRFGYGYTF. As DNA, the CDR3 is TGTGCCAGCAGTCCTGACAGGTTTGGGTATGGCTACACCTTC.

This clonotype occurred many times. This chain's CDR3 is CASSPREDSPLHF. Here the CDR3 DNA reads TGTGCCAGCTCACCCCGGGAGGATTCACCCCTCCACTTT. This chain uses TRBV18 with TRBJ1-6; D gene ambiguous. The germline CDR1 and CDR2 sequences are KGHSH and LQKENI. V was cut by 3 bases and J by 8 bases, with 8 bases left in between. The CDR3 is 13 residues long. Together with reference TRBV18 and TRBJ1-6, the CDR3 gives the full variable domain: NAGVMQNPRHLVRRRGQEARLRCSPMKGHSHVYWYRQLPEEGLKFMVYLQKENIIDESGMPKERFSAEFPKEGPSILRIQQVVRGDSAAYFCASSPREDSPLHFGNGTRLTVT.

This clonotype was counted many times. The chain recombines TRBV4-3 with TRBJ1-6, with a weak D call TRBD1 (5 bases). Germline lookup yields CDR1 LGHNA and CDR2 YSLEER. The CDR3 loop spans 13 amino acids. Trimming removed 5 bases from V and 9 bases from J, with 11 bases in between. The CDR3 is CASSGTSGSPLHF. DNA for the CDR3: TGCGCCAGCAGCGGGACTTCGGGTTCACCCCTCCACTTT.

Regarding this clonotype: A much larger clone lies a single base off, so this may be a read error. The chain carries TRBV30 and TRBJ2-7; tentatively, D is TRBD2 (5 bases). This CDR3 region has 14 residues. Deletions cut 4 bases from V and 6 bases from J, with 19 bases between. From germline, CDR1 is GTSNPN and CDR2 SVGIG (reference sequence). The CDR3 here is CAWKAGRRSGEQYF. CDR3 nucleotide sequence: TGTGCCTGGAAAGCTGGGCGGAGGTCTGGCGAGCAGTACTTC.

With regard to this clonotype: A much larger clone sits a single nucleotide away, making a read error possible. Without the conserved terminal phenylalanine or tryptophan, this CDR3 likely stems from a read error. The chain recombines TRBV6-2 or TRBV6-3 with TRBJ2-2; D possibly matches TRBD1 or TRBD2 (5 bases each). Germline CDR1 is MNHEY and CDR2 is SVGEGT. V was pared by 0 bases and J by 1 base, with 12 bases between. The CDR3 spans 17 residues. The CDR3 loop is CASSYSGDRRNTGELFL. The CDR3 bases are TGTGCCAGCAGTTACTCGGGGGACCGGAGGAACACCGGGGAGCTGTTTCTT.

This clonotype has at least ten counts. This chain connects TRBV18 to TRBJ1-3, with 7 bases identical to TRBD1. The CDR3 runs to 16 residues. Germline values: CDR1 KGHSH, CDR2 LQKENI. J was trimmed by 0 bases and V by 4 bases; bases with no gene match: 6. CDR3 sequence reads: CASSLTGTASGNTIYF. In DNA form, the CDR3 reads TGTGCCAGCTCACTGACCGGGACAGCCTCTGGAAACACCATATATTTT.

This clonotype was detected many times. The chain links TRBV28 to TRBJ1-5, with D uncertain. Per the germline V gene, CDR1 is MDHEN and CDR2 is SYDVKM. The CDR3 is 13 amino acids. V gave up 1 base and J gave up 5 bases, with 6 bases separating them. The CDR3 is CASSLYGDQPQHF. The DNA for the CDR3 is TGTGCCAGCAGTTTATATGGGGATCAGCCCCAGCATTTT.

This clonotype turned up a few times. This chain connects TRBV4-1 to TRBJ1-2; TRBD1 matches at 7 bases. CDR1 and CDR2 (germline): MGHRA, YSYEKL. This CDR3 is 15 amino acids long. Trimming took 1 base from V and 2 from J; bases not matched to a gene: 4. CDR3 sequence (DNA): TGCGCCAGCAGCCAAGTCTGGGGACAGAACTATGGCTACACCTTC. Amino acid sequence: CASSQVWGQNYGYTF.

For this clonotype: At one end the junction does not follow the germline gene, possibly because of a read error. The chain employs TRBV5-1 and TRBJ2-2, with no clear D. The CDR3 contains 15 residues. Germline V gene data show CDR1 as SGHRS and CDR2 as YFSETQ. The CDR3 coding sequence is TGTGCCAGCAGCTTAGGCTTTGTAAACACCGGGGAGCTGTTTTTT. Protein: CASSLGFVNTGELFF. Supplemented by reference TRBV5-1 and TRBJ2-2, the full variable domain reads KAGVTQTPRYLIKTRGQQVTLSCSPISGHRSVSWYQQTPGQGLQFLFEYFSETQRNKGNFPGRFSGRQFSNSRSEMNVSTLELGDSALYLCASSLGFVNTGELFFGEGSRLTVL.

The J gene is TRBJ2-1, the V gene TRBV14; TRBD2 agrees at 8 bases. V lost 0 bases to trimming and J lost 7 bases; unmatched junction nucleotides: 5. CDR3 length equals 15 residues. Germline-derived CDR1 and CDR2 are SGHDN and FVKESK. The CDR3 sequence is CASSQEIAGLNEQFF. For the CDR3, the DNA is TGTGCCAGCAGCCAAGAAATAGCGGGGTTAAATGAGCAGTTCTTC.

This clonotype was recorded at least ten times. The chain couples TRBV12-3 or TRBV12-4 to TRBJ1-4, with a tentative D call TRBD1 (6 bases). V was pared by 8 bases and J by 4 bases, with 14 bases between. The CDR3 contains 14 residues. CDR3 sequence: CASAVGQINEKLFF. The CDR3 DNA follows: TGTGCCAGCGCGGTCGGACAGATTAATGAAAAACTGTTTTTT.

Note on this clonotype: Possible read error: a much larger clone is one base away. The rearrangement uses TRBV12-3 or TRBV12-4 and TRBJ2-7, with TRBD1 identical over 9 bases. CDR3 size: 15 residues. Trimming at V came to 7 bases and at J to 7 bases, leaving 14 bases not matched to a gene. The CDR3 region has the DNA TGTGCCAGCACCTCTATCGGGACAGGGTTCAATGAGCAGTACTTC. Its translation: CASTSIGTGFNEQYF.

This clonotype was seen a handful of times. The chain has TRBV20-1 and TRBJ1-1; TRBD1 might be the D (6 bases). Germline V gene sequence: CDR1 DFQATT, CDR2 SNEGSKA (reference sequence). Trimming pared 6 bases from V and 7 bases from J, leaving 12 bases between. The CDR3 runs to 11 residues. The CDR3 loop is CSARGADEAFF. For the CDR3, the DNA is TGCAGTGCGAGGGGGGCAGATGAAGCTTTCTTT.